These T cell receptor beta chains were read from a single sample in a study of blood T cell repertoires in COVID-19. The assay was immunoSEQ multiplex PCR, and TCRdb's table has in-frame clones only and misses some. The sample contains some 120,000 clones, about 87% of which appear only once. The sequenced sample consisted of peripheral blood. The receptors were sampled from a woman aged 55-69 years with acute or convalescent COVID-19. CDR3s include the opening cysteine and the closing phenylalanine or tryptophan. The order of the fields is clone size, D gene, J gene, CDR3 length, V gene, CDR3 protein, CDR3 DNA. D genes are given only for firm matches. Clone size, where shown, is once, few, many, or a class for clones that have expanded.

>once|.|TRBJ2-1|13|TRBV28
CASKRPLGREQFF
TGTGCCAGCAAACGGCCTCTGGGCCGTGAGCAGTTCTTC
>.|.|TRBJ2-2|14|TRBV9
CASSPLAAAGELFF
TGTGCCAGCAGCCCCCTCGCGGCGGCCGGGGAGCTGTTTTTT
>.|TRBD1|TRBJ1-1|15|TRBV29-1
CSVEVYRGLGTEAFF
TGCAGCGTTGAAGTCTACAGGGGGCTAGGGACTGAAGCTTTCTTT
>.|.|TRBJ2-2|12|TRBV10-3
CATARGTGELFF
TGTGCCACCGCGAGGGGGACCGGGGAGCTGTTTTTT
>.|TRBD2|TRBJ2-7|15|TRBV7-9
CASSEGLAGAWEQYF
TGTGCCAGCAGCGAGGGACTAGCGGGAGCATGGGAGCAGTACTTC
>.|.|TRBJ1-2|15|TRBV7-9
CASSFLGTISGGYTF
TGTGCCAGCAGCTTTTTGGGGACTATCAGCGGTGGCTACACCTTC
>.|.|TRBJ1-3|15|TRBV2
CASRRQDASGNTIYF
TGTGCCAGCAGGAGACAGGACGCCTCTGGAAACACCATATATTTT
>.|.|TRBJ2-3|14|TRBV6-5
CASQRFVVTDTQYF
TGTGCCAGCCAACGGTTTGTCGTGACAGATACGCAGTATTTT
>.|.|TRBJ1-1|14|TRBV9
CASSVGTGSTEAFF
TGTGCCAGCAGCGTAGGAACAGGCAGCACTGAAGCTTTCTTT
>.|TRBD2|TRBJ2-3|19|TRBV28
CASSFGWTSGSPGTDTQYF
TGTGCCAGCAGTTTCGGCTGGACTAGCGGGAGTCCAGGCACAGATACGCAGTATTTT
>.|.|TRBJ1-2|13|TRBV12-3/TRBV12-4
CASTMRADYGYTF
TGTGCCAGCACTATGCGGGCAGACTATGGCTACACCTTC
>once|.|TRBJ2-2|15|TRBV12-5
CASGEMAGATGELFF
TGTGCTAGTGGTGAGATGGCAGGGGCCACCGGGGAGCTGTTTTTT
>.|TRBD1|TRBJ1-1|12|TRBV5-1
CASSSGGTEAFF
TGCGCCAGCAGCTCAGGGGGCACTGAAGCTTTCTTT
>.|.|TRBJ1-1|12|TRBV5-1
CASSPGETEAFF
TGCGCCAGCAGCCCAGGGGAAACTGAAGCTTTCTTT
>once|TRBD2|TRBJ2-1|15|TRBV6-2/TRBV6-3
CASSRLAGGRNEQFF
TGTGCCAGCAGTCGGTTAGCGGGAGGGAGGAATGAGCAGTTCTTC
>.|.|TRBJ2-2|14|TRBV18
CASSPYRAQGELFF
TGTGCCAGCTCACCATACAGGGCCCAGGGGGAGCTGTTTTTT
>.|.|TRBJ2-3|13|TRBV19
CARSRGLTDTQYF
TGTGCCAGGAGCAGGGGTTTGACAGATACGCAGTATTTT
>.|.|TRBJ2-1|14|TRBV5-4
CASSSEPGLNEQFF
TGTGCCAGCAGCTCTGAACCGGGGTTGAATGAGCAGTTCTTC
>.|TRBD2|TRBJ2-1|17|TRBV5-1
CASSWISGTSGRTEQFF
TGCGCCAGCAGCTGGATCTCCGGGACTAGCGGACGAACTGAGCAGTTCTTC
>.|TRBD1|TRBJ1-4|15|TRBV7-8
CASSLRTGLFEKLFF
TGTGCCAGCAGCTTAAGGACAGGGCTCTTTGAAAAACTGTTTTTT
>.|.|TRBJ2-1|15|TRBV2
CASRVGVSAYNEQFF
TGTGCCAGCAGAGTAGGGGTTAGTGCCTACAATGAGCAGTTCTTC
>.|.|TRBJ2-3|18|TRBV7-2
CASSLAPQVRVPPDTQYF
TGTGCCAGCAGCTTAGCCCCCCAGGTGCGGGTCCCCCCAGATACGCAGTATTTT
>.|.|TRBJ2-7|13|TRBV10-3
CAIRPTETYEQYF
TGTGCCATCAGACCGACAGAGACCTACGAGCAGTACTTC
>.|.|TRBJ2-1|13|TRBV19
CASSRSSYNEQFF
TGTGCCAGTAGTAGGAGCTCCTACAATGAGCAGTTCTTC
>few|.|TRBJ2-7|13|TRBV19
CASSMAGHYEQYF
TGTGCCAGTAGTATGGCAGGCCACTACGAGCAGTACTTC
>.|.|TRBJ1-5|15|TRBV9
CASSVGEGFNQPQHF
TGTGCCAGCAGCGTAGGGGAGGGGTTCAATCAGCCCCAGCATTTT
>.|.|TRBJ1-5|13|TRBV6-5
CASSPGEWQPQHF
TGTGCCAGCAGTCCAGGGGAGTGGCAGCCCCAGCATTTT
>.|TRBD2|TRBJ2-2|15|TRBV19
CASSKVAGVIGELFF
TGTGCCAGTAGTAAAGTAGCGGGAGTTATCGGGGAGCTGTTTTTT
>.|TRBD1|TRBJ1-2|17|TRBV15
CATSTQDRGLTNYGYTF
TGTGCCACCAGCACACAGGACAGGGGCCTTACTAACTATGGCTACACCTTC
>.|.|TRBJ2-1|18|TRBV3-1/TRBV3-2
CASSQFLASRSSYNEQFF
TGTGCCAGCAGCCAATTCCTAGCTTCCCGGAGCTCCTACAATGAGCAGTTCTTC
>few|.|TRBJ1-1|14|TRBV11-2
CASSLIGGGTEAFF
TGTGCCAGCAGCTTGATTGGCGGGGGCACTGAAGCTTTCTTT
>few|.|TRBJ2-2|13|TRBV6-5
CASRGLSSRELFF
TGTGCCAGCAGGGGACTTAGCAGCAGGGAGCTGTTTTTT
>once|.|TRBJ2-2|20|TRBV9
CASSVLPRGGGLSFAGELFF
TGTGCCAGCAGCGTACTACCCAGGGGAGGGGGACTATCTTTCGCCGGGGAGCTGTTTTTT
>few|.|TRBJ2-2|13|TRBV18
CASSPPNNGELFF
TGTGCCAGCTCACCACCGAACAACGGGGAGCTGTTTTTT
>.|TRBD1|TRBJ2-2|15|TRBV24-1
CATSDRRGPTGELFF
TGTGCCACCAGTGATCGCAGGGGGCCCACCGGGGAGCTGTTTTTT
>.|.|TRBJ2-1|16|TRBV21-1
CASSKKSGPEGNEQFF
TGTGCCAGCAGCAAAAAATCCGGGCCGGAGGGCAATGAGCAGTTCTTC
>.|TRBD1|TRBJ1-1|13|TRBV29-1
CSVVGTANTEAFF
TGCAGCGTTGTGGGGACAGCGAACACTGAAGCTTTCTTT
>few|.|TRBJ1-5|13|TRBV12-3/TRBV12-4
CASSLFGNQPQHF
TGTGCCAGCAGTTTGTTCGGCAATCAGCCCCAGCATTTT
>.|TRBD2|TRBJ2-1|16|TRBV6-1
CASSEAWTSDYNEQFF
TGTGCCAGCAGTGAAGCTTGGACTAGCGACTACAATGAGCAGTTCTTC
>.|.|TRBJ1-2|13|TRBV12-3/TRBV12-4
CASTLQGSRGYTF
TGTGCCAGCACCCTGCAGGGGTCCCGTGGCTACACCTTC
>.|.|TRBJ1-2|15|TRBV5-1
CASSFGAVGAYGYTF
TGCGCCAGCAGCTTCGGCGCGGTTGGAGCCTATGGCTACACCTTC
>.|TRBD1|TRBJ2-6|15|TRBV23-1
CASPGGLSGANVLTF
TGCGCCAGCCCAGGGGGCCTGTCTGGGGCCAACGTCCTGACTTTC
>.|TRBD1|TRBJ1-5|14|TRBV19
CASSSTGGNQPQHF
TGTGCCAGTAGTAGCACAGGGGGCAATCAGCCCCAGCATTTT
>.|.|TRBJ1-2|14|TRBV6-5
CASSYEQAYGSYTF
TGTGCCAGCAGTTACGAACAGGCCTATGGTAGCTACACCTTC
>.|.|TRBJ2-1|11|TRBV20-1
CSATPRDEQFF
TGCAGTGCCACCCCCCGGGATGAGCAGTTCTTC
>.|.|TRBJ2-7|12|TRBV6-5
CASSTGSYEQYF
TGTGCCAGCAGCACAGGGTCCTACGAGCAGTACTTC
>.|.|TRBJ1-2|15|TRBV4-1
CASSQDEDRSYGYTF
TGCGCCAGCAGCCAAGATGAAGACAGGAGCTATGGCTACACCTTC
>.|.|TRBJ1-6|13|TRBV5-6
CASSPYLNSPLHF
TGTGCCAGCAGTCCCTATCTGAATTCACCCCTCCACTTT
>.|.|TRBJ1-6|15|TRBV2
CASSEGNPLGTPLHF
TGTGCCAGCAGTGAAGGGAACCCTCTCGGGACACCCCTCCACTTT
>.|.|TRBJ2-1|20|TRBV5-1
CASSFWGRFSPFSSYNEQFF
TGCGCCAGCAGCTTCTGGGGCAGGTTTAGTCCCTTTAGCTCCTACAATGAGCAGTTCTTC
>.|.|TRBJ1-2|13|TRBV28
CASSSGGNYGYTF
TGTGCCAGCAGTTCCGGGGGGAACTATGGCTACACCTTC
>.|.|TRBJ2-2|14|TRBV27
CASRQIRGTGELFF
TGTGCCAGCAGGCAGATTAGAGGGACCGGGGAGCTGTTTTTT
>.|.|TRBJ2-1|15|TRBV3-1/TRBV3-2
CASSQVPRSYNEQFF
TGTGCCAGCAGCCAAGTTCCCCGCTCCTACAATGAGCAGTTCTTC